Below are 8 T cell receptor beta chains sequenced from a single sample in a study of blood T cells in healthy people across ages. A second PCR of roughly 6 to 12 cycles used a sample-barcoded 5' primer and a J-beta primer mix. TCRdb re-called the 5' RACE reads through MiXCR, storing one row per CDR3 protein. The sample holds approximately 2,000,000 distinct CDR3 sequences, approximately 39% seen once. The sequenced sample consisted of blood. Source of these receptors: a human donor in good health.

The sample holds a few counts of this clonotype. The CDR3 protein is CSVLRFNRDVLSSYNSPLHF. CDR3 nucleotide sequence: TGCAGCGTCCTGAGGTTCAACAGGGACGTATTAAGCTCCTATAATTCACCCCTCCACTTT. This sequence joins TRBV29-1 and TRBJ1-6, with D possibly TRBD1 on 6 matching bases. Germline assignment: CDR1 SQVTM and CDR2 ANQGSEA. Trimming stripped 6 bases from V and 0 bases from J, with 27 bases between. The CDR3 has 20 residues.

The sample holds one count of this clonotype. The chain is built from TRBV10-3 and TRBJ2-5; D may match TRBD1 or TRBD2 (7 bases each). The CDR3 spans 12 residues. V gave up 8 bases and J gave up 7 bases, with 14 bases separating them. The V gene's germline CDR1 is ENHRY and CDR2 SYGVKD. The CDR3 sequence: CAISVRGGTQYF. DNA for the CDR3: TGTGCCATCTCAGTCAGGGGGGGGACCCAGTACTTC.

This clonotype was seen a handful of times. V gene TRBV30 combines with J gene TRBJ1-4; D is unclear. Per the germline V gene, CDR1 is GTSNPN and CDR2 is SVGIG (reference sequence). V lost 2 bases to trimming and J lost 6 bases, with 10 bases between them. This CDR3 has 13 residues. The CDR3 nucleotides are TGTGCCTGGAGTCTCAGCCCCGATGAAAAACTGTTTTTT. This gives the protein CAWSLSPDEKLFF. Complete variable domain (other parts from reference TRBV30 and TRBJ1-4): SQTIHQWPATLVQPVGSPLSLECTVEGTSNPNLYWYRQAAGRGLQLLFYSVGIGQISSEVPQNLSASRPQDRQFILSSKKLLLSDSGFYLCAWSLSPDEKLFFGSGTQLSVL.

CDR3 loop: CASSTGYGYEQYF. CDR3 coding DNA: TGTGCCAGCAGTACAGGGTATGGTTACGAGCAGTACTTC. This chain joins TRBV9 and TRBJ2-4; TRBD1 might be the D (6 bases). Matching the DNA end better, TRBJ2-7 makes the J call doubtful. The CDR3 extends over 13 amino acids. Germline V gene sequence: CDR1 SGDLS, CDR2 YYNGEE.

The chain joins TRBV20-1 to TRBJ2-5, with D possibly TRBD1 on 6 matching bases. Germline lookup yields CDR1 DFQATT and CDR2 SNEGSKA (reference sequence). V was shortened by 4 bases and J by 4 bases, with 10 bases between the two germline ends. The CDR3 runs to 12 residues. DNA for the CDR3: TGCAGTGCTAAGACACAGGGAGAGACCCAGTACTTC. Its protein product is CSAKTQGETQYF.

This rearrangement joins TRBV7-8 to TRBJ2-3; D not resolved. This CDR3 spans 14 amino acids. CDR1 and CDR2 (germline): SGHVS, FQNEAQ. V lost 11 bases, J lost 0 bases, and 15 bases lay in between. CDR3 in DNA: TGTGCCGGCACTGGAAGAAGGAGCACAGATACGCAGTATTTT. This encodes CAGTGRRSTDTQYF.

V is TRBV13 and J is TRBJ2-1; no clear D gene. The germline V and J ends were trimmed by 0 bases and 5 bases, with 11 bases remaining between them. This CDR3 has 15 amino acids. Germline V gene data show CDR1 as PRHDT and CDR2 as FYEKMQ (reference sequence). CDR3 sequence reads: CASSLGRTRDNEQFF. The CDR3 DNA follows: TGTGCCAGCAGCTTAGGCCGTACGCGTGACAATGAGCAGTTCTTC.

This sequence joins TRBV20-1 and TRBJ1-2; D uncertain. Trimming cost V 6 bases and J 6 bases, with 14 bases left between them. The CDR3 extends over 12 amino acids. Germline V CDR1 and CDR2: DFQATT, SNEGSKA (reference sequence). CDR3 DNA sequence: TGCAGTGCCCCTAAAGGGATCGATGGCTACACCTTC. Protein: CSAPKGIDGYTF.